A single T cell receptor beta chain is shown here with its context. Antigen unknown. The data belong to a study of T-cell memory formation after mild COVID-19. Whole-study findings and limits: Certain responding clones were present in pre-infection memory, suggesting participation of cross-reactive memory.

TCRdb passed the 5' RACE reads through MiXCR, listing each CDR3 protein once. Altogether about 350,000 distinct CDR3 sequences are present, roughly 13% being singletons, with the ten largest covering about 20%. J lost 2 bases, V lost 5 bases, and 4 bases had no gene match. Per the germline V gene, CDR1 is SGHTA and CDR2 is FQGNSA. There are 16 residues in the CDR3. The TCR comes from a young man who had mild COVID-19 (a few samples of this study predate the infection). Cell type and time point are not known. Sequencing input: PBMCs or a T cell subset sorted from them (not recorded which). This rearrangement joins TRBV7-2 to TRBJ2-5; 14 nucleotides match TRBD2. The CDR3 spells CASSTGLAGGQETQYF. CDR3 sequence (DNA): TGTGCCAGCAGCACCGGACTAGCGGGGGGACAAGAGACCCAGTACTTC.